The 11 T cell receptor beta chains reported below all come from one sample, sequenced in a study of blood T cell repertoires in COVID-19. Method: immunoSEQ multiplex PCR; TCRdb's copy keeps in-frame clones and lacks some. The table shows 64,000 or so clones, with approximately 80% occurring only once. Sequenced: peripheral blood. The receptor set was obtained from a human donor in a cohort sampled during active COVID-19.

Ten or more counts support this clone. The CDR3 reads CASGSAGAGWYEQYF. In DNA form, the CDR3 reads TGTGCCAGCGGAAGCGCGGGAGCGGGATGGTACGAGCAGTACTTC. The chain joins TRBV28 to TRBJ2-7; 7 nucleotides align to TRBD2. CDR3 size: 15 residues. The germline gives CDR1 MDHEN, CDR2 SYDVKM. V lost 8 bases and J lost 4; bases outside the gene matches: 14.

The CDR3 reads CASSKPGGSSGANVLTF. DNA for the CDR3: TGTGCCAGCAGCAAGCCGGGAGGGAGCTCTGGGGCCAACGTCCTGACTTTC. The V and J genes are TRBV9 and TRBJ2-6, with TRBD2 matching 8 bases. Trimming at V came to 4 bases and at J to 0 bases, leaving 6 bases not matched to a gene. This CDR3 region has 17 residues. CDR1 is SGDLS and CDR2 is YYNGEE in the germline V gene.

On this clone itself: This same CDR3 is encoded by further DNA sequences in the sample. This chain connects TRBV6-5 to TRBJ1-1, with 11 bases fitting TRBD1. The CDR3 sequence is 14 residues long. In germline, CDR1 is MNHEY, CDR2 SVGAGI. V shed 2 bases and J 6 bases; nucleotides not matched to a gene: 2. The CDR3 is CASSYTGQGAEAFF. The CDR3 DNA reads as TGTGCCAGCAGTTACACGGGACAGGGGGCTGAAGCTTTCTTT.

This chain joins TRBV7-2 and TRBJ1-2, with D uncertain. Germline lookup yields CDR1 SGHTA and CDR2 FQGNSA. The CDR3 is 15 residues long. V was pared by 5 bases and J by 4 bases, with 17 bases between. The CDR3 region is CASSGSAGSVYGYTF. CDR3 DNA: TGTGCCAGCAGCGGCTCGGCGGGTTCAGTCTATGGCTACACCTTC.

This sequence joins TRBV5-1 and TRBJ2-7; D perhaps matches TRBD2 (6 bases). V lost 0 bases to trimming and J lost 7 bases, with 14 bases between them. CDR3 length equals 14 residues. Germline V gene sequence: CDR1 SGHRS, CDR2 YFSETQ. The CDR3 DNA sequence: TGCGCCAGCAGCTTGGATGCAGGGACTCCTGAGCAGTACTTC. Its translation is CASSLDAGTPEQYF.

This clone was counted a single time. V is TRBV29-1 and J is TRBJ2-1; no firm D call. The V end was cut by 7 bases, the J end by 5 bases, with 6 bases between. This CDR3 has 10 residues. Germline V gives CDR1 SQVTM, CDR2 ANQGSEA. DNA for the CDR3: TGCAGCGCCCAGGACAATGAGCAGTTCTTC. Translation: CSAQDNEQFF.

The rearrangement uses TRBV7-6 and TRBJ1-1, with 8 bases aligning to TRBD1. The germline CDR1 and CDR2 sequences are SGHVS and FNYEAQ. CDR3 size: 15 residues. Germline trimming cut 3 bases from V and 6 bases from J; bases unmatched to any gene: 9. CDR3 coding DNA: TGTGCCAGCAGCTTCCACGGACAGGGTGGGGCTGAAGCTTTCTTT. Translation: CASSFHGQGGAEAFF.

The genes are TRBV19 and TRBJ2-7; 9 nucleotides align to TRBD1. Germline V gives CDR1 LNHDA, CDR2 SQIVND (reference sequence). The CDR3 covers 15 residues. V trimming: 2 bases; J trimming: 4 bases; junction bases outside the gene matches: 6. CDR3 nucleotide sequence: TGTGCCAGTAGTATATCGGGACAGGGTGGATACGAGCAGTACTTC. Protein sequence: CASSISGQGGYEQYF.

This clone was seen once. V and J are TRBV30 and TRBJ2-2; 10 bases match TRBD1. J lost 7 bases, V lost 3 bases, and 5 bases had no gene match. This CDR3 is 14 amino acids long. Germline CDR1 GTSNPN, CDR2 SVGIG (reference sequence). The CDR3 DNA sequence: TGTGCCTGGAGCCGACAGGGGGCGGGCGGGGAGCTGTTTTTT. Translated: CAWSRQGAGGELFF. The whole variable domain, filled in from reference TRBV30 and TRBJ2-2, reads SQTIHQWPATLVQPVGSPLSLECTVEGTSNPNLYWYRQAAGRGLQLLFYSVGIGQISSEVPQNLSASRPQDRQFILSSKKLLLSDSGFYLCAWSRQGAGGELFFGEGSRLTVL.

In its sample, this clone was seen once. CDR3 sequence reads: CASSFGLGGEQYF. The CDR3 region has the DNA TGTGCCAGCAGCTTCGGACTTGGTGGCGAGCAGTACTTC. The V and J genes are TRBV5-4 and TRBJ2-7; D perhaps matches TRBD2 (5 bases). CDR1 and CDR2 (germline): SGHNT, YYREEE (reference sequence). V was cut by 2 bases and J by 6 bases, with 12 bases left in between. CDR3 length equals 13 residues.

The J gene is TRBJ2-7, the V gene TRBV5-4; TRBD2 matches 8 bases. CDR1 and CDR2 (germline): SGHNT, YYREEE (reference sequence). The V and J ends lost 0 bases and 10 bases, in that order; junction bases with no gene match: 6. The CDR3 totals 13 residues. The CDR3 here is CASSLAGGASQYF. For the CDR3, the DNA is TGTGCCAGCAGCTTGGCGGGGGGGGCTAGTCAGTACTTC.